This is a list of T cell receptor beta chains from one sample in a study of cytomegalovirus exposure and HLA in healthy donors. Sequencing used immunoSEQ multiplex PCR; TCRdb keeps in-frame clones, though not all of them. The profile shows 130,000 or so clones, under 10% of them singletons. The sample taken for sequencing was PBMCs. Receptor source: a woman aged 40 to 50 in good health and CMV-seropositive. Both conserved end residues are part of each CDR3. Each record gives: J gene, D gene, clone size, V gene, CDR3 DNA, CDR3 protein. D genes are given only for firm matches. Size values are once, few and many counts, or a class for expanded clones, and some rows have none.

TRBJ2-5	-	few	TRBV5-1	TGCGCCAGCAGCTTGGCAGGGGACCAAGAGACCCAGTACTTC	CASSLAGDQETQYF
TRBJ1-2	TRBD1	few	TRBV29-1	TGCAGCGTACTACAGGGGAACTACACCTTC	CSVLQGNYTF
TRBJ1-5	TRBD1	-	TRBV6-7	TGTGTCGACGAGACAGGGGTTAGTGCCGGCAATCAGCCCCAGCATTTT	CVDETGVSAGNQPQHF
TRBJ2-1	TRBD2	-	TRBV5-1	TGCGCCAGCAGCTTGCCTAGCGGGGTGATCAATGAGCAGTTCTTC	CASSLPSGVINEQFF
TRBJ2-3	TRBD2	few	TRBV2	TGTGCCAGCCGTCTAGCGGGGGTGAGCACAGATACGCAGTATTTT	CASRLAGVSTDTQYF
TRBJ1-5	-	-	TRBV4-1	TGCGCCAGCAGCCAAGATCCCGGGGAGGGTAGCAATCAGCCCCAGCATTTT	CASSQDPGEGSNQPQHF
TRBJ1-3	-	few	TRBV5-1	TGCGCCAGCAGCTTCAGCACCCGGGGTGGAAACACCATATATTTT	CASSFSTRGGNTIYF
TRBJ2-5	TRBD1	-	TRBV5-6	TGTGCCAGCAGCCGCCCGGGGACAGGGCAGGTAGAGCAGTACTTC	CASSRPGTGQVEQYF
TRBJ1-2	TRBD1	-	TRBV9	TGTGCCAGCAGCACCGAGGGACAGTACTATGGCTACACCTTC	CASSTEGQYYGYTF
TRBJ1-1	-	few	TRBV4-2	TGTGCCAGCAGCCTCAGGGGCGAGAACACTGAAGCTTTCTTT	CASSLRGENTEAFF
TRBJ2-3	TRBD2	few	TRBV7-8	TGTGCCAGCAGCCCGAGACTAGCGGGGGGGGACACAGATACGCAGTATTTT	CASSPRLAGGDTDTQYF
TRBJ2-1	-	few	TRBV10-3	TGTGCCATCACTGGGAAAGAGGGCAATGAGCAGTTCTTC	CAITGKEGNEQFF
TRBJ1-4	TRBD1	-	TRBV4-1	TGCGCCAGCAGCCAACCTAGGGGACAGCCTAATGAAAAACTGTTTTTT	CASSQPRGQPNEKLFF
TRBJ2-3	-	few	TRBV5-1	TGCGCCAGCAGCTTAGACAGCCCTAGCACAGATACGCAGTATTTT	CASSLDSPSTDTQYF
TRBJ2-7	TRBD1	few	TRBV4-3	TGCGCCAGCAGCCCCGAACCCCGGACAGGGAGGCTGGACGAGCAGTACTTC	CASSPEPRTGRLDEQYF
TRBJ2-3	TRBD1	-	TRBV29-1	TGCAGCGTTGAAGGAGGGGGCTGGGGCACAGATACGCAGTATTTT	CSVEGGGWGTDTQYF
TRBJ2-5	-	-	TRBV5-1	TGCGCCAGCAGCAGCAGGGGAGGGGAGCAGTACTTC	CASSSRGGEQYF
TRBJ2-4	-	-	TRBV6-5	TGTGCCAGCAAGGAGTTAGCCAAAAACATTCAGTACTTC	CASKELAKNIQYF
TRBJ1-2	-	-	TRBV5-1	TGCGCCAGCAGCTTGGTGGAGGGGCGAAACTATGGCTACACCTTC	CASSLVEGRNYGYTF
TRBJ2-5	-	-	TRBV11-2	TGTGCCAGCAGCCCGGGGGTTGTCAGGGGGGAAGAGACCCAGTACTTC	CASSPGVVRGEETQYF
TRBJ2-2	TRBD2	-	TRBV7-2	TGTGCCAGCAGCTTACCACTAGCGGGGGGCCCGAACACCGGGGAGCTGTTTTTT	CASSLPLAGGPNTGELFF
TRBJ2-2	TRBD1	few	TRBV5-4	TGTGCCAGCAGCCCTGTGGACAGGACCGGGGAGCTGTTTTTT	CASSPVDRTGELFF
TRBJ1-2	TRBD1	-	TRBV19	TGTGCCAGTAACCCGGACAGGAACTATGGCTACACCTTC	CASNPDRNYGYTF
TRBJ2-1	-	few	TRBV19	TGTGCCAGTACAACCGACAGGAGCCACTACAATGAGCAGTTCTTC	CASTTDRSHYNEQFF
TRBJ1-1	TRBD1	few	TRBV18	TGTGCCAGCTCACCACGTAGAGAAGGGGACAGGGCGAACACTGAAGCTTTCTTT	CASSPRREGDRANTEAFF
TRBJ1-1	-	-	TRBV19	TGTGCCAGTAGTAGTGAGAACCTGAACACTGAAGCTTTCTTT	CASSSENLNTEAFF
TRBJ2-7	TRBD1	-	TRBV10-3	TGTGCCATCAGCGGGACAGGGGATATCTACGAGCAGTACTTC	CAISGTGDIYEQYF
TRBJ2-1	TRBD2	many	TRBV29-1	TGCAGCGTTCTGGGGACAGACTTAATAACCGAAGGACTAGCGGGGGGAACAAACAATGAGCAGTTCTTC	CSVLGTDLITEGLAGGTNNEQFF
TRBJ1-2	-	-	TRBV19	TGTGCCAGTAAGACCTCGGGGGGCGGACACTATGGCTACACCTTC	CASKTSGGGHYGYTF
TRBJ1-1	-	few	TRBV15	TGTGCCACCAGCAGGGAGACCACGGAGGCTTTCTTT	CATSRETTEAFF
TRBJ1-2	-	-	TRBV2	TGTGCCAGCAGTGTGGCAGGAGGCTACACCTTC	CASSVAGGYTF
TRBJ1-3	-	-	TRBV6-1	TGTGCCAGCAGTGAAATACTGTTCCCAGGGGCGGCTGGAAACACCATATATTTT	CASSEILFPGAAGNTIYF
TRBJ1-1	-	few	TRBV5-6	TGTGCCAGCAGCTCGTTAACAGCAACGAACACTGAAGCTTTCTTT	CASSSLTATNTEAFF
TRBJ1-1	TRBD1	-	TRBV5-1	TGCGCCAGCAGCACGGACAGGAGGGGCACTGAAGCTTTCTTT	CASSTDRRGTEAFF
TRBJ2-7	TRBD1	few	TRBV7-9	TGTGCCAGCGGAATACAGGGGGCTCAGGCGCAGTACTTC	CASGIQGAQAQYF
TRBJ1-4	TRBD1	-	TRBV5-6	TGTGCCAGCAGCCGACAGGGGGCTGAAAAACTGTTTTTT	CASSRQGAEKLFF
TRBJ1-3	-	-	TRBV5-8	TGTGCCAGCAGTTTCCGGGGGTCCAACACCATATATTTT	CASSFRGSNTIYF
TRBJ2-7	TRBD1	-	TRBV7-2	TGTGCCAGCAGCTCAAACCGACAGGGGACTTCGAGCGAGCAGTACTTC	CASSSNRQGTSSEQYF
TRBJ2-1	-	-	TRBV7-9	TGTGCCAGCAGCTTAACGGCGGGGACCTCCTACAATGAGCAGTTCTTC	CASSLTAGTSYNEQFF
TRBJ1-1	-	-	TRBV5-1	TGCGCCAGCAGCCCGGACACCCGAAGGGAAGCTTTCTTT	CASSPDTRREAFF
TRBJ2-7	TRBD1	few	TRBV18	TGTGCCAGCTCAACAAACGACAGGGGCGAGCAGTACTTC	CASSTNDRGEQYF
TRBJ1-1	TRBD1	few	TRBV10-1	TGCGCCAGCAGTGAAATCCCAGGGGACAGGAACACTGAAGCTTTCTTT	CASSEIPGDRNTEAFF
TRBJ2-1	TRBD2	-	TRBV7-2	TGTGCCAGCAGCGCGGGACTAGCGGGGGAGCAGTTCTTC	CASSAGLAGEQFF
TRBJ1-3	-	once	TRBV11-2	TGTGCCAGCAGCTGGGAAGGGGCCTTCTCTGGAAACACCATATATTTT	CASSWEGAFSGNTIYF
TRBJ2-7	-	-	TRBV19	TGTGCCAGTAGTAGGGCCCTGTCTTACGAGCAGTACTTC	CASSRALSYEQYF
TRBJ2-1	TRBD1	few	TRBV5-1	TGCGCCAGCAGCTTGGGGACAGGGGGCTTCTATGAGCAGTTCTTC	CASSLGTGGFYEQFF
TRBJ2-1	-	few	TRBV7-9	TGTGCCAGCAGCTTAGTGCTTGGTAGAAGCTCCTACAATGAGCAGTTCTTC	CASSLVLGRSSYNEQFF
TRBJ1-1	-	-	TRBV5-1	TGCGCCAGCAATCTCGCGGGGGTGAACACTGAAGCTTTCTTT	CASNLAGVNTEAFF
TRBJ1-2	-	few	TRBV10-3	TGTGCCATCAGTGAGTACGAGGGAGAATATGGCTACACCTTC	CAISEYEGEYGYTF
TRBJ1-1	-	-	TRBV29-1	TGCAGCGTCCGTGAGGCAATGAACACTGAAGCTTTCTTT	CSVREAMNTEAFF
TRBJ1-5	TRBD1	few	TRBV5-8	TGTGCCAGCAGCTTGGGGTGGGGGCAGGGGGAATTTGGAAATCAGCCCCAGCATTTT	CASSLGWGQGEFGNQPQHF
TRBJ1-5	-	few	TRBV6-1	TGTGCCGGGTCCCGGGAGAACAATCAGCCCCAGCATTTT	CAGSRENNQPQHF
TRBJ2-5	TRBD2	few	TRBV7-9	TGTGCCAGCAGCTTCCGCGGGGGTGGAGAGACCCAGTACTTC	CASSFRGGGETQYF
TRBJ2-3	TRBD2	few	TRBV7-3	TGTGCCAGCAGCTTACGAGCGGGGGCCGGCACAGATACGCAGTATTTT	CASSLRAGAGTDTQYF
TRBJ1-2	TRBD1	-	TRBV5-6	TGTGCCAGCAGCCAAACATTGACAGGGAATGGCTACACCTTC	CASSQTLTGNGYTF
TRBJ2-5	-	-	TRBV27	TGTGCCAGCAGTTTTAGTGGGGGGACCCAAGAGACCCAGTACTTC	CASSFSGGTQETQYF
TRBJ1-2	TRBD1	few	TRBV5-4	TGTGCCAGCAGCTTAGACAGGGACGTAGACTATGGCTACACCTTC	CASSLDRDVDYGYTF
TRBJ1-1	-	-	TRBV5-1	TGCGCCAGCAGTGATGACAGGACAAACACTGAAGCTTTCTTT	CASSDDRTNTEAFF
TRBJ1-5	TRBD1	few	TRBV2	TGTGCCAGCAGCCAGGGGGCTTGGAATCAGCCCCAGCATTTT	CASSQGAWNQPQHF
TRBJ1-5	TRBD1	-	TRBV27	TGTGCCAGCAGTTCGACAGGGCCTTATCAGCCCCAGCATTTT	CASSSTGPYQPQHF